The TCR beta chain described here comes from a study of T cell responses to AZD1222 COVID-19 vaccine. A word on this clone: The antigen is undetermined.

V gave up 5 bases and J gave up 1 base; unmatched junction bases: 0. The V gene's germline CDR1 is LNHDA and CDR2 SQIVND (reference sequence). The CDR3 covers 14 residues. General study results and limits: CD4 TCRs associated with vaccination spanned spike, dominating at 160-218 and 743-854. Rises in breadth and depth of Spike-specific TCRs came after two AZD1222 doses. Donor demographics were predominantly white British with a female majority; clonal diversity may be underestimated.

Using immunoSEQ multiplex PCR, the repertoire was profiled, and TCRdb retains in-frame clones only, with some absent. The profile shows 120,000 to 150,000 clones, approximately 78% of them singletons. The V and J genes are TRBV19 and TRBJ2-1; 9 bases align to TRBD2. This TCR was sampled from an adult in good health. The sample here was peripheral blood, taken on day 0 of MenACWY control vaccination. CDR3 DNA: TGTGCCAGTAGTGCGGGGGGGTCCTACAATGAGCAGTTCTTC. Protein sequence: CASSAGGSYNEQFF.